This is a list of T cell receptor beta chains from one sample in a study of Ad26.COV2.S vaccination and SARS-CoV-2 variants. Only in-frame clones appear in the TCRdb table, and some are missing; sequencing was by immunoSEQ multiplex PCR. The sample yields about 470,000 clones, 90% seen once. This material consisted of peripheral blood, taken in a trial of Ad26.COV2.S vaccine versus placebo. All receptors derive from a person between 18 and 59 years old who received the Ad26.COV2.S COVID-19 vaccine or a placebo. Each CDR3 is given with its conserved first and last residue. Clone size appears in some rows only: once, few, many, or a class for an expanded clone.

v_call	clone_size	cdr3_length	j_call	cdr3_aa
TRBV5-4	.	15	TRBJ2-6	CASSLRGSGANVLTF
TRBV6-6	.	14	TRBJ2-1	CASSYSGGDNEQFF
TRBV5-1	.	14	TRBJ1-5	CASSLAGDSQPQHF
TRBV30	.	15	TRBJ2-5	CAWSVGRGMQETQYF
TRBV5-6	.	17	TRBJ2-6	CASSPGPTAWGANVLTF
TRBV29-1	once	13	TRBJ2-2	CSVVYVEAGELFF
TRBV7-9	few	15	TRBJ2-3	CASSPGTSGTDTQYF
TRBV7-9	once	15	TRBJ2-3	CASSSSGEWGDTQYF
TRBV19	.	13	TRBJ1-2	CASTDPGNYGYTF
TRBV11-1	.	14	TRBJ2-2	CASSRYEGHGELFF
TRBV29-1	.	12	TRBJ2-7	CSVRTSRYEQYF
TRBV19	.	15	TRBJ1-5	CASSPFPGRGQPQHF
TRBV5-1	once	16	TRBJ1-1	CASSDSDRTLNTEAFF
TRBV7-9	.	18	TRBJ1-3	CASSPKWGQGGPGNTIYF
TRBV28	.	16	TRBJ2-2	CASSLWGSGSAGELFF
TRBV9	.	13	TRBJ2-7	CASSVGTGGEQYF
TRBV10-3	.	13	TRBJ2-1	CAISGGINGWQFF
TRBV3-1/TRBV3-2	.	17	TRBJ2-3	CASSQRVAGVSTDTQYF
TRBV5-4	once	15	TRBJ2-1	CASSSSGSSYNEQFF
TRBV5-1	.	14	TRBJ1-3	CASRLDTSGNTIYF
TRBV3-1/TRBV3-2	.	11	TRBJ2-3	CASSQSDTQYF
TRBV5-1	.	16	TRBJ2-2	CASSSAPTSVPGELFF
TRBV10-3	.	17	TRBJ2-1	CAISESPRGSTYNEQFF
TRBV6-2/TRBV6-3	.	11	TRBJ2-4	CASRQGDIQYF
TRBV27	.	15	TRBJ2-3	CASSSDLGSTDTQYF
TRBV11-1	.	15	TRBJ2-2	CASTQGGSNTGELFF
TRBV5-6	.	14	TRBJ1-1	CASSLGGTDTEAFF
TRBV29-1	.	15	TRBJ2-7	CSVEGDRTSSYEQYF
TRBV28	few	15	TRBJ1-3	CASSLRARRGNTIYF
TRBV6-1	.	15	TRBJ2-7	CASSEAASGAYEQYF
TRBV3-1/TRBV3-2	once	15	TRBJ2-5	CASSRIAGGRETQYF
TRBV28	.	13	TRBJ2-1	CASTSRQYGEQFF
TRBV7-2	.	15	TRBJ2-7	CASSFVLAGSYEQYF
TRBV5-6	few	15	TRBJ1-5	CASSFSAGVVQPQHF
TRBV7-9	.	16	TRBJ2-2	CASSLDPPPDTGELFF
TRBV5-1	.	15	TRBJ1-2	CASSLGGQGQDGYTF
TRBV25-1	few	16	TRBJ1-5	CASSEATGSNNQPQHF
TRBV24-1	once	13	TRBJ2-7	CATSPGLTLEQYF
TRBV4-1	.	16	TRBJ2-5	CASSAGTSGYQETQYF
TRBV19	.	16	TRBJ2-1	CASARGNWGSYNEQFF